This T cell receptor beta chain appears in the sequencing data of a study of response to subunit inactivated influenza vaccine. TCRdb itself ran the RT-PCR reads through MiXCR, one entry per CDR3 protein. The profile shows 550,000 to 600,000 distinct CDR3 sequences, 10% to 15% of them singletons. This clonotype was counted at least ten times. Between the trimmed V and J ends, which lost 5 bases and 2 bases, there was a span of 6 bases. Per germline, CDR1 DFQATT and CDR2 SNEGSKA (reference sequence). The CDR3 has 11 amino acids. Here the sequenced sample was PBMCs from blood, taken on the day of vaccination. The source of this sequence is a man over 45 who received an inactivated influenza vaccine. The rearrangement joins TRBV20-1 to TRBJ2-5, with unresolved D. CDR3 sequence (DNA): TGCAGTGCTTTTAATCAAGAGACCCAGTACTTC. Amino acid sequence: CSAFNQETQYF.